The entry below describes one T cell receptor (beta chain). What it binds is unknown. The unexposed donors gave CD4+ T cells in about 2011-2018, prior to COVID-19. This specimen comes from a study of CD4 T cells in relation to SARS-CoV-2 and coronaviruses. Turning to the study itself: The restricting HLA molecule for shared crossreactive spike epitopes was mapped.

CDR1 is SGHAT, CDR2 FQNNGV, per germline. This CDR3 comprises 17 residues. Deletions cut 0 bases from V and 4 bases from J, with 17 bases between. Uncultured naive and memory CD4+ T cells supplied DNA for deep TCR-beta sequencing. Here immunoSEQ multiplex PCR was the method, and the copy in TCRdb shows in-frame clones only, minus some. The repertoire holds about 59,000 clones, with 75% to 90% as singletons. Study-wide findings and caveats: According to naive versus memory sequencing, detected responses are memory recall, not newly primed.

The chain employs TRBV11-2 and TRBJ2-3; unclear D gene. The clonotype comes from a human donor in good health. Sequencing input: memory CD4+ T cells from PBMCs. The CDR3 loop reads CASSLDRGAWPPDTQYF. The CDR3 DNA is TGTGCCAGCAGCTTAGATCGCGGAGCATGGCCGCCAGATACGCAGTATTTT.